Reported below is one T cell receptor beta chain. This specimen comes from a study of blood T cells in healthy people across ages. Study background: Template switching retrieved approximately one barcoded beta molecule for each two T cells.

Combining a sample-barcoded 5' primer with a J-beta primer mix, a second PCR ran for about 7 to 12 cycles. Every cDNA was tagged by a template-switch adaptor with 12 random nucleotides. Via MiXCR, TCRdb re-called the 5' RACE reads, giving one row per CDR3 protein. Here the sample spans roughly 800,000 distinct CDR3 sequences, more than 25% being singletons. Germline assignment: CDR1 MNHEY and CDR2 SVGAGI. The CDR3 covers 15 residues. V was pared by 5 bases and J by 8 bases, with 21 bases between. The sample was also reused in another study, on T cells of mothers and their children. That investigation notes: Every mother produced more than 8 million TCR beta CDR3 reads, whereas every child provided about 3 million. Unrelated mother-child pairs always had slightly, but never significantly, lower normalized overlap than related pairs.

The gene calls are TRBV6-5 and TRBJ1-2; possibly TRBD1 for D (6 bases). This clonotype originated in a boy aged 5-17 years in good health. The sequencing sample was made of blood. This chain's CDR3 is CASSLTGIEGEGYTF. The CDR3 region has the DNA TGTGCCAGCAGTCTAACAGGGATAGAGGGTGAGGGCTACACCTTC.